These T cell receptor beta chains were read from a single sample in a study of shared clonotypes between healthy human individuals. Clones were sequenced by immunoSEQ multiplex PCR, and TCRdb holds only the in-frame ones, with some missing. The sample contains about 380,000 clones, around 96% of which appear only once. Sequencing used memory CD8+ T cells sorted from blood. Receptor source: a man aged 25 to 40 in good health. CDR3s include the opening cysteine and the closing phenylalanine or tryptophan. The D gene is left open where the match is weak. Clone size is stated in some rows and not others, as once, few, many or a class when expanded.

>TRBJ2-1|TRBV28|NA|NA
TGTGCCAGCAGTCCCCCCTTTGTCTACAATGAGCAGTTCTTC
CASSPPFVYNEQFF
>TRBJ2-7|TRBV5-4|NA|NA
TGTGCCAGCAGCTACGATCAAACGGGTTGGGGAGAGCAGTACTTC
CASSYDQTGWGEQYF
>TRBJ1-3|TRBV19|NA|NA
TGTGCCAGTAGTATAGTCCTGACACACTCTGGAAACACCATATATTTT
CASSIVLTHSGNTIYF
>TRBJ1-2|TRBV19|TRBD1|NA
TGTGCCAGTTCTCGGACAGGGACCCTTAACTATGGCTACACCTTC
CASSRTGTLNYGYTF
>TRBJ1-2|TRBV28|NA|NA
TGTGCCAGCAGTTTAAAGATGAAGGTTGTCTATGGCTACACCTTC
CASSLKMKVVYGYTF
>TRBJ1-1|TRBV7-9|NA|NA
TGTGCCAGCAGCTTAGGCGTCACTGAAGCTTTCTTT
CASSLGVTEAFF
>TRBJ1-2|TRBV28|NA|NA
TGTGCCAGCAGTTTATGGGGGGACACCCTTTATGGCTACACCTTC
CASSLWGDTLYGYTF
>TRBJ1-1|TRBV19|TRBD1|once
TGTGCCAGTAGTATTAACAGGGGTTGGTTGGACACTGAAGCTTTCTTT
CASSINRGWLDTEAFF
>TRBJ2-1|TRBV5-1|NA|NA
TGCGCCAGCAGCTTGGGAACGGATACCTACAATGAGCAGTTCTTC
CASSLGTDTYNEQFF
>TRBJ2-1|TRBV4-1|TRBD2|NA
TGCGCCAGCAGCCCGAAGCCTACTAGCGGGAGGTTCAATGAGCAGTTCTTC
CASSPKPTSGRFNEQFF
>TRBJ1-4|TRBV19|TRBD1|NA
TGTGCCACCGGACAGGGGAGAGGAAAACTGTTTTTT
CATGQGRGKLFF
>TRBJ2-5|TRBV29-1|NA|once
TGCAGCGCCCTCTTGGGGGCAGAGACCCAGTACTTC
CSALLGAETQYF
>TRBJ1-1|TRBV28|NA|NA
TGTGCCAGCAGTTTCGTCAGGCTCGCTGAAGCTTTCTTT
CASSFVRLAEAFF
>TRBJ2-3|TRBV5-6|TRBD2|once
TGTGCCAGCTTCAGCGGGAGAGTGGGAGATACGCAGTATTTT
CASFSGRVGDTQYF
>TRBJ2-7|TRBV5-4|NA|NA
TGTGCCAGCAGCTTGGCCAGGGGCGACGAGCAGTACTTC
CASSLARGDEQYF
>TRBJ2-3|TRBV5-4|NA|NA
TGTGCCAGCAGCCTTCGAGATACGCAGTATTTT
CASSLRDTQYF
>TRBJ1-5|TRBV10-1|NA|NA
TGCGCCAGCAGTGAGTCGAGTTTAAAGGGGCAGCCCCAGCATTTT
CASSESSLKGQPQHF